This TCR beta chain was captured in a study of cytotoxic CD8 clonotypes in ibrutinib-treated CLL. The CDR3 extends over 14 amino acids. V lost 1 base and J lost 2, with 9 bases in between. CDR1 is SGHTA and CDR2 is FQGNSA in the germline V gene. Sequenced by immunoSEQ multiplex PCR; TCRdb stores in-frame clones only, minus some. Among tens of thousands of clones listed, roughly 49% were seen once. The authors obtained roughly 2 micrograms of genomic DNA from cryopreserved PBMCs for TCR beta libraries. The material was PBMCs, obtained before ibrutinib treatment. This receptor was taken from a human donor with chronic lymphocytic leukemia. The genes are TRBV7-2 and TRBJ2-7; weak D call: TRBD1 (6 bases). The CDR3 coding sequence is TGTGCCAGCAGCTTAGGGGACATCACCTACGAGCAGTACTTC. Residues: CASSLGDITYEQYF.